The 28 T cell receptor beta chains listed next were all sequenced from one sample in a study of CD8 T cells in ankylosing spondylitis. The study's findings and limits: Typical of ankylosing spondylitis blood, it appeared, was a TCR beta motif of several highly homologous variants.

No antigen is known for these receptors. MiXCR was run by TCRdb on the 5' RACE reads, yielding one entry per CDR3 protein. The sample yields about 540,000 distinct CDR3 sequences, 9.5% to 15% seen once. Sequences were obtained from blood, either unsorted or a sorted T cell fraction (not recorded which). The source of these receptors is a male donor with ankylosing spondylitis.

This chain uses TRBV7-2 with TRBJ2-1; 9 nucleotides align to TRBD2. The length of the CDR3 is 15 residues. The J segment lost 6 bases and the V segment lost 6 bases, leaving 9 bases of the junction unmatched. Per the germline V gene, CDR1 is SGHTA and CDR2 is FQGNSA. CDR3 nucleotide sequence: TGTGCCAGCAGACGACTAGCGGATGGACCCAATGAGCAGTTCTTC. Encoded protein: CASRRLADGPNEQFF.

This clonotype showed up many times. The gene calls are TRBV7-9 and TRBJ2-5; D unresolved. V dropped 3 bases and J dropped 2 bases, with 10 bases sitting between them. CDR3 size: 14 residues. Looked up from germline, CDR1 is SEHNR and CDR2 is FQNEAQ (reference sequence). This CDR3 is CASSLFGVQETQYF. DNA for the CDR3: TGTGCCAGCAGCTTGTTTGGGGTGCAAGAGACCCAGTACTTC.

This clonotype was seen many times. The chain is built from TRBV5-1 and TRBJ2-7; 7 bases match TRBD2. The trim removed 0 bases at V and 4 bases at J, leaving 10 bases unmatched. CDR1 and CDR2 from the germline V gene are SGHRS and YFSETQ. This CDR3 is built from 16 residues. For the CDR3, the DNA is TGCGCCAGCAGCTTGGGTCGAGGTGCGGGAGTTTACGAGCAGTACTTC. Its translation is CASSLGRGAGVYEQYF.

This clonotype was counted at least ten times. The J gene is TRBJ2-7, the V gene TRBV7-8; a weak D match, TRBD1 (5 bases). V was trimmed by 2 bases and J by 0 bases, leaving 8 bases between them. The CDR3 sequence is 14 residues long. The V gene's germline CDR1 is SGHVS and CDR2 FQNEAQ. CDR3 DNA: TGTGCCAGCAGCTTATCTGGGGCCTCCTACGAGCAGTACTTC. Translated: CASSLSGASYEQYF.

The chain recombines TRBV11-2 with TRBJ2-3, with D perhaps TRBD1 (5 bases). Germline assignment: CDR1 SGHAT and CDR2 FQNNGV. The CDR3 is made up of 14 amino acids. V was clipped by 6 bases and J by 5 bases, with 15 bases between them. The CDR3 DNA reads as TGTGCCAGCAGTTTTCGACAGCAGGGAGATACGCAGTATTTT. It translates to CASSFRQQGDTQYF.

CDR3 protein: CASSSTSVYNEQFF. In DNA form, the CDR3 reads TGTGCCAGCAGTTCCACTAGCGTCTACAATGAGCAGTTCTTC. This chain joins TRBV12-3 or TRBV12-4 and TRBJ2-1; 7 bases are shared with TRBD2. J gave up 3 bases and V 4 bases, and 3 bases lay outside the gene matches. The length of the CDR3 is 14 residues.

This rearrangement joins TRBV10-2 to TRBJ1-4; a weak D match, TRBD1 (5 bases). This CDR3 is built from 14 residues. Per the germline V gene, CDR1 is WSHSY and CDR2 is SAAADI. Trimming cost V 4 bases and J 8 bases, with 14 bases left between them. The CDR3 is CASSAGDVKEKLFF. CDR3 nucleotide sequence: TGCGCCAGCAGTGCCGGGGACGTCAAGGAAAAACTGTTTTTT.

This chain links TRBV2 with TRBJ1-2, with D unclear. The CDR3 loop spans 14 amino acids. CDR1 and CDR2 (germline): SNHLY, FYNNEI. V was clipped by 4 bases and J by 4 bases, with 13 bases between them. This chain's CDR3 is CASSGMGRTYGYTF. In DNA, the CDR3 is TGTGCCAGCAGTGGGATGGGCAGGACCTATGGCTACACCTTC.

The table lists this clonotype with many counts. The gene calls are TRBV20-1 and TRBJ1-5, with D possibly matching TRBD1 (5 bases). The germline V gene encodes CDR1 DFQATT and CDR2 SNEGSKA (reference sequence). This CDR3 has 14 amino acids. Between the trimmed V and J ends, which lost 7 bases and 2 bases, there was a span of 15 bases. Written as DNA, the CDR3 is TGCAGTGGCCGACGAAGGGGAGGCAATCAGCCCCAGCATTTT. Residues: CSGRRRGGNQPQHF.

This clonotype appeared a few times. The chain recombines TRBV20-1 with TRBJ1-5; the D is unclear. Germline V gene lookup returns CDR1 DFQATT and CDR2 SNEGSKA (reference sequence). The CDR3 is made up of 14 amino acids. The V end lost 3 bases, the J end lost 0 bases, and 9 bases lay between the germline ends. CDR3 sequence reads: CSARDSYSNQPQHF. Here the CDR3 DNA reads TGCAGTGCTAGGGACTCTTATAGCAATCAGCCCCAGCATTTT.

The chain employs TRBV5-1 and TRBJ1-4; no clear D gene. With 0 bases removed from V and 7 bases from J, the gap between germline ends came to 10 bases. The CDR3 length is 14 residues. Germline CDR1 is SGHRS and CDR2 is YFSETQ. This CDR3 is CASSLGVTGEKLFF. The CDR3 DNA follows: TGCGCCAGCAGCTTGGGCGTTACGGGTGAAAAACTGTTTTTT.

CDR3 coding DNA: TGTGCCAGCAGCTTAGTAGGACAAAACTACGAGCAGTACTTC. This encodes CASSLVGQNYEQYF. The chain couples TRBV7-2 to TRBJ2-7; tentative D call: TRBD1 (5 bases). The CDR3 loop spans 14 amino acids. The V end was cut by 1 base, the J end by 3 bases, with 10 bases between. CDR1 SGHTA and CDR2 FQGNSA come from the germline V gene.

This clonotype was found many times. Here the CDR3 reads CAIRPSGRRGETQYF. The CDR3 nucleotides read TGTGCCATCAGACCGAGTGGGAGGCGGGGTGAGACCCAGTACTTC. This chain joins TRBV10-3 and TRBJ2-5; TRBD2 might be the D (6 bases). Germline CDR1 and CDR2: ENHRY and SYGVKD. V dropped 6 bases and J dropped 5 bases, with 19 bases sitting between them. The CDR3 is 15 amino acids.

In this sample, this clonotype turned up a few times. This sequence joins TRBV10-3 and TRBJ1-1, with 7 bases aligning to TRBD1. CDR1 is ENHRY, CDR2 SYGVKD, per germline. V shed 8 bases, J shed 1 base, and the junction held 7 bases outside the gene matches. The CDR3 consists of 14 residues. CDR3: CAIGTGDPNTEAFF. CDR3 bases: TGTGCCATCGGCACAGGGGACCCGAACACTGAAGCTTTCTTT.

This chain uses TRBV6-1 with TRBJ2-3; a possible D gene is TRBD1 (6 bases). Trimming stripped 6 bases from V and 0 bases from J, with 13 bases between. The CDR3 runs 15 residues. CDR1 is MNHNS and CDR2 is SASEGT in the germline V gene. In DNA, the CDR3 is TGTGCCAGCAGCCCAGGGGATTCAAGCACAGATACGCAGTATTTT. Translating gives CASSPGDSSTDTQYF.

A few counts support this clonotype. The chain links TRBV15 to TRBJ2-5; 7 nucleotides agree with TRBD1. The CDR3 extends over 17 amino acids. Germline CDR1 reads LNHNV; CDR2 reads YYDKDF (reference sequence). V lost 5 bases, J lost 4 bases, and 16 bases stayed unmatched. CDR3 sequence: CATSARRGQALSETQYF. The CDR3 nucleotides are TGTGCCACCAGCGCGCGAAGGGGGCAGGCTCTTTCAGAGACCCAGTACTTC.

The rearrangement uses TRBV27 and TRBJ2-7, with 8 bases matching TRBD2. This CDR3 region has 18 residues. Trimming cost V 3 bases and J 5 bases; bases outside gene matches: 18. Germline loops: CDR1 MNHEY, CDR2 SMNVEV (reference sequence). The CDR3 loop reads CASSFYSGRGVWFDEQYV. CDR3 bases: TGTGCCAGCAGTTTTTATTCCGGGAGGGGAGTGTGGTTCGACGAGCAGTACGTC.

This clonotype occurred many times. This rearrangement joins TRBV12-3 or TRBV12-4 to TRBJ1-5; D possibly corresponds to TRBD1 (5 bases). This CDR3 is built from 14 residues. The V and J ends lost 1 base and 5 bases respectively, with 9 bases between them. This CDR3 reads CASSLGGLYQPQHF. CDR3 nucleotide sequence: TGTGCCAGCAGTTTAGGGGGCTTATATCAGCCCCAGCATTTT.

This clonotype was observed a few times. This rearrangement joins TRBV7-2 to TRBJ2-5; the match to TRBD2 covers 9 bases. Trimming removed 4 bases from V and 5 bases from J; junction bases left unmatched: 5. The length of the CDR3 is 14 residues. Germline CDR1 is SGHTA and CDR2 is FQGNSA. CDR3 loop: CASSWAGGLETQYF. DNA for the CDR3: TGTGCCAGCAGCTGGGCGGGAGGGTTGGAGACCCAGTACTTC.

This clonotype showed up many times. This chain connects TRBV29-1 to TRBJ2-5; D could derive from TRBD1 or TRBD2 (5 bases each). The CDR3 is made up of 13 amino acids. V dropped 4 bases and J dropped 7 bases, with 16 bases sitting between them. Germline V gene sequence: CDR1 SQVTM, CDR2 ANQGSEA. The CDR3 nucleotides read TGCAGCGTTGCCGGGACCCAAATGAGGACCCAGTACTTC. Protein product: CSVAGTQMRTQYF.

This clonotype was seen repeatedly, ten times or more. The V gene is TRBV2, the J gene TRBJ2-2, with unresolved D. The CDR3 contains 15 residues. V lost 10 bases and J 3 bases, leaving 18 bases between the germline ends. Germline assignment: CDR1 SNHLY and CDR2 FYNNEI. The DNA of the CDR3 is TGTGCCATAAGGCGGCGGCAGACGGACACCGGGGAGCTGTTTTTT. Its translation is CAIRRRQTDTGELFF.

This clonotype was observed many times. The genes are TRBV29-1 and TRBJ2-3; TRBD2 agrees at 10 bases. J was trimmed by 5 bases and V by 3 bases; bases with no gene match: 8. Germline assignment: CDR1 SQVTM and CDR2 ANQGSEA. The CDR3 extends over 15 amino acids. The CDR3 DNA sequence: TGCAGCGTTGACAGGACTAGCGGAGGAGTAGATACGCAGTATTTT. Amino acids: CSVDRTSGGVDTQYF.

This clonotype was found a few times. The chain is built from TRBV18 and TRBJ2-7, with D possibly TRBD2 on 6 matching bases. V lost 6 bases and J lost 5, with 11 bases in between. Looked up from germline, CDR1 is KGHSH and CDR2 is LQKENI. There are 12 residues in the CDR3. In DNA, the CDR3 is TGTGCCAGCTCGCCATCGGGAGACGAGCAGTACGTC. Residues: CASSPSGDEQYV.

The chain recombines TRBV2 with TRBJ2-7, with D unresolved. Germline loops: CDR1 SNHLY, CDR2 FYNNEI. This CDR3 comprises 14 residues. Trimming cost V 6 bases and J 0 bases, with 12 bases left between them. Here the CDR3 reads CASSERAFSYEQYV. In DNA form, the CDR3 reads TGTGCCAGCAGCGAGCGTGCGTTCTCCTACGAGCAGTACGTC.

The table lists this clonotype with many counts. This sequence joins TRBV7-9 and TRBJ2-1; 8 bases match TRBD1. The germline V gene encodes CDR1 SEHNR and CDR2 FQNEAQ (reference sequence). V was clipped by 4 bases and J by 7 bases; unmatched bases: 9. The CDR3 is 15 amino acids. The CDR3 DNA reads as TGTGCCAGCAGCTACCCATCGGGACAGGCGAATGAGCAGTTCTTC. This codes for CASSYPSGQANEQFF.

This clonotype has a handful of counts. The gene calls are TRBV7-2 and TRBJ1-5; D ambiguous. The germline CDR1 and CDR2 sequences are SGHTA and FQGNSA. Trimming removed 1 base from V and 3 bases from J, with 7 bases in between. This CDR3 has 14 residues. CDR3 DNA: TGTGCCAGCAGCTTAGTGGGATACAATCAGCCCCAGCATTTT. Its translation: CASSLVGYNQPQHF.

The CDR3 here is CASSFFGATGKEQYF. As DNA, the CDR3 is TGCGCCAGCAGCTTTTTCGGGGCCACGGGGAAGGAGCAGTACTTC. V gene TRBV5-1 combines with J gene TRBJ2-7, with D perhaps TRBD1 or TRBD2 (5 bases each). Germline CDR1 is SGHRS and CDR2 is YFSETQ. The CDR3 is 15 residues long. Trimming stripped 2 bases from V and 7 bases from J, with 19 bases between. Filled out from reference TRBV5-1 and TRBJ2-7, the complete variable domain reads KAGVTQTPRYLIKTRGQQVTLSCSPISGHRSVSWYQQTPGQGLQFLFEYFSETQRNKGNFPGRFSGRQFSNSRSEMNVSTLELGDSALYLCASSFFGATGKEQYFGPGTRLTVT.

The chain links TRBV3-1 to TRBJ2-2; no firm D call. This CDR3 spans 14 amino acids. Deletions cut 3 bases from V and 5 bases from J, with 10 bases between. The germline gives CDR1 LGHDT, CDR2 YNNKEL (reference sequence). CDR3 loop: CASSQVRLTGELFF. CDR3 nucleotide sequence: TGTGCCAGCAGCCAGGTCAGGCTTACCGGGGAGCTGTTTTTT.